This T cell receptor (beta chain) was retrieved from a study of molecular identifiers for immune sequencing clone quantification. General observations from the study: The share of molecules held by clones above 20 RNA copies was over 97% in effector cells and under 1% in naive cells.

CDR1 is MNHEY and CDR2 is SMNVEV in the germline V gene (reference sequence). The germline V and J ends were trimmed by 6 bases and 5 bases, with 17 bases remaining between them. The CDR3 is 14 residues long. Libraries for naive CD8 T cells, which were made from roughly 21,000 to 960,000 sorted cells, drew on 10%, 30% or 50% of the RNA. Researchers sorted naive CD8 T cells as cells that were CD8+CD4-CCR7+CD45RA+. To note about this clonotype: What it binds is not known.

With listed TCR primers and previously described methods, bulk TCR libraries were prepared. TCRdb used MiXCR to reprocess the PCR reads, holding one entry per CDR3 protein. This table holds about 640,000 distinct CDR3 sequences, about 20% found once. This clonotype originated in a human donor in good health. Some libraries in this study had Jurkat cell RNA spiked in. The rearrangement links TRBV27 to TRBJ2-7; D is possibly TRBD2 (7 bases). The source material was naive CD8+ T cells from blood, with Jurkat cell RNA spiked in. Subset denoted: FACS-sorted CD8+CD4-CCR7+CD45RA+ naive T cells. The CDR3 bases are TGTGCCAGCAGGGAGGCGGGGGCTGGGGACGAGCAGTACTTC. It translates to CASREAGAGDEQYF.